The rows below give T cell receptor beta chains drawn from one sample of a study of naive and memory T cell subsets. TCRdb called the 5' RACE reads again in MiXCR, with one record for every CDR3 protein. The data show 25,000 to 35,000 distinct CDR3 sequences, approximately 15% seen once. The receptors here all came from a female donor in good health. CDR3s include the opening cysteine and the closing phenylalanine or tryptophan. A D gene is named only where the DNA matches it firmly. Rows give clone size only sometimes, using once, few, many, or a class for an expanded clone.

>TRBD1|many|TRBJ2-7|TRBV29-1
TGCAGCGTTGCGGTCCGAGCAGGGGGCTCCTACGAGCAGTACTTC
CSVAVRAGGSYEQYF
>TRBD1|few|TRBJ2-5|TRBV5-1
TGCGCCAGCAGCTGGCCGGGACAGGAGACCCAGTACTTC
CASSWPGQETQYF
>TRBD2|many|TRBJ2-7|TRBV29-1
TGCAGCGCTTTAGCGGGGGGGCCCTACGAGCAGTACTTC
CSALAGGPYEQYF
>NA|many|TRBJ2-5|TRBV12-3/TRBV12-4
TGTGCCAGCAGTTTACGACAGGCGGGGACCCAGTACTTC
CASSLRQAGTQYF
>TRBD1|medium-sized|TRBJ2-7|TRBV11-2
TGTGCCAGCAGCCAACCGGGACAGGGGACCTACTACGAGCAGTACTTC
CASSQPGQGTYYEQYF
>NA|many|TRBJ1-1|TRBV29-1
TGCAGCGTTGGTGGCAGGGTCACTGAAGCTTTCTTT
CSVGGRVTEAFF
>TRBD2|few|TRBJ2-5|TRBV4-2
TGTGCCAGCAGCCAGGCCGATTCTAGCGGGGTGGAGACCCAGTACTTC
CASSQADSSGVETQYF
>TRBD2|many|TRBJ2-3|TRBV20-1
TGCAGTGCGAAAATAGCGGGGGGGCCGGATTTT
CSAKIAGGPDF
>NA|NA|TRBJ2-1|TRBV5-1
TGCGCCAGCAGCTCCACGCGGAATCTTAGATACAATGAGCAGTTCTTC
CASSSTRNLRYNEQFF
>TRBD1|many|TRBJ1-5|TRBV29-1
TGCAGCGTTTCCGAGACAGGGGGCCTTCAGCCCCAGCATTTT
CSVSETGGLQPQHF
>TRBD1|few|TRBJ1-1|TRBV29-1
TGCAGCGTTTCCGGGACAGCCTCCGGCACTGAAGCTTTCTTT
CSVSGTASGTEAFF
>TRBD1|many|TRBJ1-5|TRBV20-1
TGCAGTGCTATCGGGACAGATAGCAATCAGCCCCAGCATTTT
CSAIGTDSNQPQHF
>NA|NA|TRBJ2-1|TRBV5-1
TGCGCCAGCAGCTTGGCAGGTCTGAGTGAGCAGTTCTTC
CASSLAGLSEQFF
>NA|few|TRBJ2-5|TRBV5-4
TGTGCCAGCAGCTTGGTTCGGTTAGGGGGGGGGCGAGAGACCCAGTACTTC
CASSLVRLGGGRETQYF
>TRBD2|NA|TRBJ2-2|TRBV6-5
TGTGCCAGCAGTTACGAACCGGGACTAGCGGGAATGAACACCGGGGAGCTGTTTTTT
CASSYEPGLAGMNTGELFF
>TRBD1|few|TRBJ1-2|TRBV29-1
TGCAGCGTTGGGGACAGGGACTACTATGGCGACACCTTC
CSVGDRDYYGDTF
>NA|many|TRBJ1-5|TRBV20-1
TGCAGTGCTAGAGATGAAGCGTTGTCCAATCAGCCCCAGCATTTT
CSARDEALSNQPQHF